The 31 T cell receptor beta chains below all came from one sample that was sequenced in a study of cytomegalovirus exposure and HLA in healthy donors. PCR primers comprised 60 Vbeta and 13 Jbeta primers. TCRdb's copy holds only in-frame clones and misses some; the assay was immunoSEQ multiplex PCR. Found here are roughly 100,000 clones, approximately 72% of them singletons; the top ten hold 1.3%. Sequenced sample: PBMCs. These receptor sequences come from a man aged 25-45 years in good health and CMV-seronegative.

The genes are TRBV10-3 and TRBJ2-7, with TRBD2 identical over 11 bases. CDR1 and CDR2 from the germline V gene are ENHRY and SYGVKD. The CDR3 contains 15 residues. V lost 7 bases and J lost 6; bases outside the gene matches: 11. The CDR3 spells CAIKLAGDPGSEQYF. The DNA for the CDR3 is TGTGCCATCAAACTAGCGGGAGATCCAGGCTCCGAGCAGTACTTC.

J is TRBJ2-5 and V is TRBV7-6; no clear D. V dropped 0 bases and J dropped 1 base, with 6 bases sitting between them. The CDR3 runs to 14 residues. CDR1 is SGHVS, CDR2 FNYEAQ, per germline. This chain's CDR3 is CASSLAPGQETQYF. CDR3 in DNA: TGTGCCAGCAGCTTAGCTCCAGGCCAAGAGACCCAGTACTTC.

The V and J genes are TRBV10-1 and TRBJ2-4; weak D call: TRBD2 (6 bases). Germline loops: CDR1 WNHNN, CDR2 SYGVQD (reference sequence). V lost 8 bases and J lost 3, with 11 bases in between. The CDR3 consists of 13 residues. This CDR3 is CASSDGSKNIQYF. DNA of the CDR3: TGCGCCAGCTCAGACGGGAGCAAAAACATTCAGTACTTC.

The chain couples TRBV5-1 to TRBJ2-3; 15 nucleotides agree with TRBD2. The CDR3 is 19 amino acids. V shed 4 bases and J 0 bases; nucleotides not matched to a gene: 9. Germline values: CDR1 SGHRS, CDR2 YFSETQ. In nucleotides, the CDR3 is TGCGCCAGCAGCGACGGCGGGACTAGCGGGAGGCCGAGCACAGATACGCAGTATTTT. Its protein product is CASSDGGTSGRPSTDTQYF.

In its sample, this clone was seen a few times. Here the CDR3 DNA reads TGTGCCAGCAGTGATAAGGGGTACGAGCAGTACTTC. Translation gives CASSDKGYEQYF. The chain is built from TRBV2 and TRBJ2-7; D perhaps matches TRBD1 (5 bases). This CDR3 has 12 amino acids. The germline V gene encodes CDR1 SNHLY and CDR2 FYNNEI. V lost 3 bases and J 4 bases, leaving 7 bases between the germline ends.

This chain joins TRBV5-1 and TRBJ2-3, with a weak D call TRBD1 (6 bases). The V end was cut by 3 bases, the J end by 0 bases, with 11 bases between. The CDR3 totals 15 residues. Germline loops: CDR1 SGHRS, CDR2 YFSETQ. For the CDR3, the DNA is TGCGCCAGCAGCTCAGGGGCCCAAAGCACAGATACGCAGTATTTT. Its translation is CASSSGAQSTDTQYF.

This chain links TRBV28 with TRBJ2-2, with TRBD2 matching 10 bases. Trimming at V came to 4 bases and at J to 3 bases, leaving 8 bases not matched to a gene. CDR1 MDHEN and CDR2 SYDVKM come from the germline V gene. The CDR3 consists of 17 residues. This chain's CDR3 is CASSSTQTSGYTGELFF. The CDR3 DNA is TGTGCCAGCAGTTCCACCCAGACTAGCGGGTACACCGGGGAGCTGTTTTTT.

The CDR3 sequence is CAISDAGGAYEQYF. DNA for the CDR3: TGTGCCATCAGTGACGCAGGGGGAGCCTACGAGCAGTACTTC. The chain links TRBV10-3 to TRBJ2-7, with 7 bases fitting TRBD1. J lost 2 bases, V lost 3 bases, and 4 bases had no gene match. The length of the CDR3 is 14 residues. Per germline, CDR1 ENHRY and CDR2 SYGVKD.

This clone was picked up a small number of times. This chain joins TRBV14 and TRBJ2-3, with 13 bases that match TRBD2. Germline V gene lookup returns CDR1 SGHDN and CDR2 FVKESK. This CDR3 region has 17 residues. With V trimmed by 4 bases and J by 5 bases, 9 bases remained unmatched. CDR3 coding DNA: TGTGCCAGCAGCCCGCGGACTAGCGGGAGTCATAGAGATACGCAGTATTTT. Amino acid sequence: CASSPRTSGSHRDTQYF.

In nucleotides, the CDR3 is TGTGCCAGCAGTCTCACTAGCACAGATACGCAGTATTTT. It codes for CASSLTSTDTQYF. This chain links TRBV27 with TRBJ2-3; no clear D gene. The length of the CDR3 is 13 residues. Looked up from germline, CDR1 is MNHEY and CDR2 is SMNVEV (reference sequence). V was clipped by 5 bases and J by 0 bases, with 6 bases between them.

The rearrangement links TRBV9 to TRBJ2-7; 7 positions agree with TRBD2. CDR1 and CDR2 from the germline V gene are SGDLS and YYNGEE. CDR3 length: 16 amino acids. J gave up 1 base and V 1 base, and 8 bases lay outside the gene matches. The chain's CDR3 is CASSVPELAPSYEQYF. The CDR3 coding sequence is TGTGCCAGCAGCGTACCGGAACTAGCGCCTTCCTACGAGCAGTACTTC.

With respect to this clone: The junction does not match germline at one end; this may be a read error. The gene calls are TRBV7-9 and TRBJ1-2; 9 bases are a match to TRBD1. The CDR3 has 15 amino acids. The germline V gene encodes CDR1 SEHNR and CDR2 FQNEAQ (reference sequence). The CDR3 sequence: CASSLRRDRAYRYTF. Here the CDR3 DNA reads TGTGCCAGCAGCTTACGCCGGGACAGGGCCTATCGCTACACCTTC.

V and J are TRBV4-1 and TRBJ1-3; unclear D gene. The V and J ends lost 1 base and 2 bases respectively, with 15 bases between them. CDR1 and CDR2 from the germline V gene are MGHRA and YSYEKL. The CDR3 is 17 amino acids. The DNA for the CDR3 is TGCGCCAGCAGCCAAGTGGCCAGCCCGACTCCTGGAAACACCATATATTTT. Translating gives CASSQVASPTPGNTIYF.

The chain combines TRBV27 with TRBJ2-1; 8 bases map to TRBD2. Germline values: CDR1 MNHEY, CDR2 SMNVEV (reference sequence). CDR3 length: 14 residues. With 8 bases clipped from V and 3 bases from J, the junction kept 6 bases outside the gene matches. The CDR3 DNA sequence: TGTGCCAGCGGTAAGGGACTAGTCTACAATGAGCAGTTCTTC. Translated: CASGKGLVYNEQFF.

V is TRBV7-9 and J is TRBJ1-6, with TRBD1 as a possible D gene (5 bases). V was pared by 5 bases and J by 9 bases, with 17 bases between. The CDR3 sequence is 15 residues long. Per the germline V gene, CDR1 is SEHNR and CDR2 is FQNEAQ (reference sequence). CDR3 in amino acids: CASSAPGVRSSPLHF. For the CDR3, the DNA is TGTGCCAGCAGCGCGCCGGGGGTTCGCAGTTCACCCCTCCACTTT.

The chain joins TRBV7-9 to TRBJ2-6; the match to TRBD2 covers 9 bases. This CDR3 has 18 residues. With V trimmed by 5 bases and J by 0 bases, 8 bases remained unmatched. CDR1 and CDR2 (germline): SEHNR, FQNEAQ (reference sequence). The CDR3: CASSTLGTSSSGANVLTF. In DNA form, the CDR3 reads TGTGCCAGCAGCACCTTGGGGACTAGCAGCTCTGGGGCCAACGTCCTGACTTTC.

The V and J genes are TRBV6-1 and TRBJ1-2, with D unresolved. This CDR3 is built from 14 residues. Germline-derived CDR1 and CDR2 are MNHNS and SASEGT. The germline V and J ends were trimmed by 4 bases and 4 bases, with 13 bases remaining between them. CDR3 sequence: CASSGMALTYGYTF. CDR3 DNA sequence: TGTGCCAGCAGTGGAATGGCATTAACCTATGGCTACACCTTC.

The rearrangement joins TRBV19 to TRBJ2-2; tentatively, D is TRBD2 (5 bases). The CDR3 runs to 14 residues. Germline lookup yields CDR1 LNHDA and CDR2 SQIVND (reference sequence). V shed 1 base and J shed 6 bases, with 9 bases lying between them. CDR3 sequence reads: CASSIVSGPGELFF. The CDR3 region has the DNA TGTGCCAGTAGTATAGTAAGCGGTCCCGGGGAGCTGTTTTTT.

The V and J genes are TRBV11-3 and TRBJ2-5; TRBD1 aligns across 7 bases. V shed 5 bases and J 2 bases; nucleotides not matched to a gene: 5. CDR3 length: 14 residues. Germline values: CDR1 SGHNT, CDR2 YENEEA. The CDR3 nucleotides are TGTGCCAGCAGCCCGAGGACAGGACAAGAGACCCAGTACTTC. It encodes CASSPRTGQETQYF.

The chain employs TRBV19 and TRBJ2-7; 10 bases match TRBD2. This CDR3 contains 15 residues. Trimming at V came to 6 bases and at J to 3 bases, leaving 8 bases not matched to a gene. Germline CDR1 LNHDA, CDR2 SQIVND (reference sequence). CDR3 protein: CASRKTSGIGYEQYF. Written as DNA, the CDR3 is TGTGCCAGTAGAAAAACTAGCGGGATTGGCTACGAGCAGTACTTC.

The gene calls are TRBV29-1 and TRBJ1-1; D may be TRBD1 (6 bases). Germline V gene data show CDR1 as SQVTM and CDR2 as ANQGSEA. The CDR3 is 11 residues long. Trimming took off 7 bases at V and 1 base at J, with 7 bases between the two ends. In DNA, the CDR3 is TGCAGCGGACAGGAGAACACTGAAGCTTTCTTT. Translating gives CSGQENTEAFF.

This clone was counted between two and nine times. The chain employs TRBV5-6 and TRBJ2-6; 9 bases fit TRBD1. CDR3 length equals 18 residues. Germline V gives CDR1 SGHDT, CDR2 YYEEEE. V lost 4 bases, J lost 4 bases, and 12 bases stayed unmatched. CDR3 DNA sequence: TGTGCCAGCAGCGTTGCCGGGACAGGGCCATCGGGGGCCAACGTCCTGACTTTC. Residues: CASSVAGTGPSGANVLTF.

The table lists this clone with a few counts. The chain carries TRBV5-1 and TRBJ1-4; D is perhaps TRBD1 (6 bases). V dropped 4 bases and J dropped 8 bases, with 18 bases sitting between them. CDR3 length: 15 residues. Germline V gene data show CDR1 as SGHRS and CDR2 as YFSETQ. Here the CDR3 reads CASSPETGYGEKLFF. The CDR3 nucleotides read TGCGCCAGCAGCCCGGAAACAGGGTACGGGGAAAAACTGTTTTTT.

The chain couples TRBV5-1 to TRBJ2-5; 10 bases line up with TRBD2. J lost 6 bases, V lost 2 bases, and 16 bases had no gene match. The CDR3 extends over 18 amino acids. Germline-derived CDR1 and CDR2 are SGHRS and YFSETQ. For the CDR3, the DNA is TGCGCCAGCAGCTTAGAAAAACTAGCGGGACCTGGTATGCAGACCCAGTACTTC. Its translation is CASSLEKLAGPGMQTQYF.

The chain employs TRBV9 and TRBJ2-5; no reliable D call. V shed 3 bases and J shed 0 bases, with 6 bases lying between them. This CDR3 comprises 13 residues. The germline gives CDR1 SGDLS, CDR2 YYNGEE. The CDR3 DNA is TGTGCCAGCAGCGGCAGTGACCAAGAGACCCAGTACTTC. It yields the protein CASSGSDQETQYF.

This chain joins TRBV12-5 and TRBJ1-4; the D is unclear. Trimming removed 7 bases from V and 2 bases from J, with 14 bases in between. The CDR3 totals 15 residues. The germline CDR1 and CDR2 sequences are LGHNT and FRNRAP. The CDR3 here is CASVPPTITNEKLFF. CDR3 nucleotides: TGTGCTAGTGTACCCCCCACTATCACTAATGAAAAACTGTTTTTT.

In DNA, the CDR3 is TGCGCCAGCAGCCAAGATCTAGTGGCAGCTACTAACACTGAAGCTTTCTTT. Translation gives CASSQDLVAATNTEAFF. The rearrangement joins TRBV4-3 to TRBJ1-1, with D uncertain. V gave up 0 bases and J gave up 2 bases, with 16 bases separating them. CDR1 and CDR2 from the germline V gene are LGHNA and YSLEER. The CDR3 spans 17 residues.

This clone was observed a handful of times. The chain combines TRBV4-3 with TRBJ2-2; possibly TRBD2 for D (6 bases). The V gene lost 5 bases and the J gene lost 5 bases, with 15 bases spanning the gap. The CDR3 totals 15 residues. CDR1 LGHNA and CDR2 YSLEER come from the germline V gene. The CDR3 loop reads CASSAGGGVTGELFF. In DNA form, the CDR3 reads TGCGCCAGCAGCGCCGGGGGTGGGGTGACCGGGGAGCTGTTTTTT.

V is TRBV28 and J is TRBJ1-2; no definite D call. The CDR3 runs to 13 residues. V lost 7 bases to trimming and J lost 6 bases, with 15 bases between them. Germline V gene lookup returns CDR1 MDHEN and CDR2 SYDVKM. The CDR3 DNA reads TGTGCCAGCACTCCCCTTCGGGTGGATGGCTACACCTTC. It encodes CASTPLRVDGYTF.

The V call is TRBV19, the J call TRBJ1-5, with D perhaps TRBD1 (5 bases). This CDR3 is built from 12 residues. Per the germline V gene, CDR1 is LNHDA and CDR2 is SQIVND (reference sequence). Trimming stripped 6 bases from V and 3 bases from J, with 6 bases between. As DNA, the CDR3 is TGTGCCAGTAGGGGGCCCAATCAGCCCCAGCATTTT. Amino acids: CASRGPNQPQHF.

V and J are TRBV29-1 and TRBJ2-2; D may be TRBD2 (6 bases). The CDR3 extends over 14 amino acids. Germline V gene data show CDR1 as SQVTM and CDR2 as ANQGSEA. Trimming took 3 bases from V and 4 from J, leaving 12 bases between them. The CDR3 region is CSVEGGFGTGELFF. DNA for the CDR3: TGCAGCGTTGAGGGGGGTTTCGGCACCGGGGAGCTGTTTTTT.